This T cell receptor (beta chain) originates from a study of blood T cell repertoires in COVID-19. Whole-study context: Collection of acute and convalescent COVID-19 samples took place in the United States, Italy and Spain. PBMCs, B-cell-depleted T cells, or T cells were the source of the cDNA or gDNA that made up the material.

The V and J ends lost 2 bases and 3 bases respectively, with 10 bases between them. Germline V gene data show CDR1 as GTSNPN and CDR2 as SVGIG (reference sequence). The length of the CDR3 is 13 residues. Original processing notes: Estimation of nucleated cell counts relied on the amplification of reference gene primers. Repertoires were generated with immunoSEQ multiplex PCR, while TCRdb's copy carries only in-frame clones and drops some. V and J calls and clone size follow that table, whereas D and trimming were derived from the DNA. The data show about 230,000 clones, less than 90% seen once. As to this clone: The same CDR3 is also encoded by other DNA sequences in this sample.

Sequencing was done on a sample of peripheral blood. The origin of this receptor is a woman in her 70s with active or convalescent COVID-19. This rearrangement joins TRBV30 to TRBJ1-1, with D maybe TRBD1 (6 bases). For the CDR3, the DNA is TGTGCCTGGAGTAGAGGGGGGGACACTGAAGCTTTCTTT. Its protein is CAWSRGGDTEAFF.